Detailed here is one T cell receptor (beta chain). V shed 2 bases and J 6 bases; nucleotides not matched to a gene: 9. The germline CDR1 and CDR2 sequences are SGHDT and YYEEEE. The CDR3 spans 16 residues. These data belong to a study of blood T cell repertoires in COVID-19. Some clones are missing from TCRdb's copy, which holds only in-frame ones; the method was immunoSEQ multiplex PCR. The sample has about 220,000 clones; less than 85% are singletons. The V call is TRBV5-6, the J call TRBJ2-2; TRBD2 matches at 8 bases. This receptor was identified in a woman between 65 and 79 years old with acute or convalescent COVID-19. The sequencing sample was made of peripheral blood. CDR3 protein: CASSFDFGGAAGELFF. In nucleotides, the CDR3 is TGTGCCAGCAGCTTTGATTTCGGGGGGGCTGCCGGGGAGCTGTTTTTT.